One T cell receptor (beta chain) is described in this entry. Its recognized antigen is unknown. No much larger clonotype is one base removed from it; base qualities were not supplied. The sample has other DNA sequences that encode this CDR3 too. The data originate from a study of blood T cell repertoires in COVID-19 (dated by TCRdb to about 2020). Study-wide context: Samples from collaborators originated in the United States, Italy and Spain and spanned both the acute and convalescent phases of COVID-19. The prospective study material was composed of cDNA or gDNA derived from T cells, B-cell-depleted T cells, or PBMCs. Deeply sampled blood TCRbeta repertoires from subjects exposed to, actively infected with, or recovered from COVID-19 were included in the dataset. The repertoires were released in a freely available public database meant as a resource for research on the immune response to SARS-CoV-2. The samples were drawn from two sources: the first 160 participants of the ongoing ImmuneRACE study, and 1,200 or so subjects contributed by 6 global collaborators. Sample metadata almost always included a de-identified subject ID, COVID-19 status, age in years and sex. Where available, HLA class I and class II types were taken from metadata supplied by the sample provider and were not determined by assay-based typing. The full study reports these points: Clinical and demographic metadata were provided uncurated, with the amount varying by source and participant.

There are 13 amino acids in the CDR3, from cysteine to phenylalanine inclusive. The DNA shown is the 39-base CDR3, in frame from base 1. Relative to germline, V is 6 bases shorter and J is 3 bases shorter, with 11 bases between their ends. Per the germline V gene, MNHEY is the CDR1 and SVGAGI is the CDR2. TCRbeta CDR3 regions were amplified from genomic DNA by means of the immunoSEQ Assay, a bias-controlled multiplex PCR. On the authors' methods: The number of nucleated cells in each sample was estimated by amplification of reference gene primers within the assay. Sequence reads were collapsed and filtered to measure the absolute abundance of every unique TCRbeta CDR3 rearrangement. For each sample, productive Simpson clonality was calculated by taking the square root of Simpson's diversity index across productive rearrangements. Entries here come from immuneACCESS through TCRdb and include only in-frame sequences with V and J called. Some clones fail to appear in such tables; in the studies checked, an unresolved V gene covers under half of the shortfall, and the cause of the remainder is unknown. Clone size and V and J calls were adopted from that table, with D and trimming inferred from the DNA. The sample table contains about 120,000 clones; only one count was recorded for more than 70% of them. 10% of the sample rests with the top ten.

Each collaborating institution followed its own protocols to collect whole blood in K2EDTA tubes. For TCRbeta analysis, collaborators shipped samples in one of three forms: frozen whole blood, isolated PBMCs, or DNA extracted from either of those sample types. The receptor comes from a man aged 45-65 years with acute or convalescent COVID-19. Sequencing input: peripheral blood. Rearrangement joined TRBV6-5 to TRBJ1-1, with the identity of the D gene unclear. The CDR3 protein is CASRVDRDTEAFF. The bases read TGTGCCAGCAGGGTCGACCGGGACACTGAAGCTTTCTTT.